This TCR beta chain was captured in a study of read filtering for tumor transcriptome and immune sequencing. Overall study: Patients were 17 male and 13 to 15 female, mean age approximately 60 years, range 47 to 80.

Per the germline V gene, CDR1 is ENHRY and CDR2 is SYGVKD. This CDR3 is 16 amino acids long. The V segment lost 4 bases and the J segment 4 bases; nucleotides outside the gene matches: 6. Sampling of bone marrow took place during active disease in every patient. From approximately 430 ng of RNA, a library with molecular barcoded alpha/delta and beta/gamma adaptors was made. TCRdb processed the reads anew with MiXCR; each CDR3 protein has one entry. Of some 46,000 distinct CDR3 sequences listed, less than 20% were seen once; the top ten hold roughly 37%. At least ten counts were recorded for this clonotype.

This sequence was found in a donor aged 40 or older with multiple myeloma. The specimen sequenced was a population of CD138-negative cells sorted from bone marrow. The J gene is TRBJ2-2, the V gene TRBV10-3; the match to TRBD1 covers 10 bases. CDR3 sequence reads: CAISGTGGTRTGELFF. Written as DNA, the CDR3 is TGTGCCATCAGTGGGACAGGGGGGACCCGCACCGGGGAGCTGTTTTTT.